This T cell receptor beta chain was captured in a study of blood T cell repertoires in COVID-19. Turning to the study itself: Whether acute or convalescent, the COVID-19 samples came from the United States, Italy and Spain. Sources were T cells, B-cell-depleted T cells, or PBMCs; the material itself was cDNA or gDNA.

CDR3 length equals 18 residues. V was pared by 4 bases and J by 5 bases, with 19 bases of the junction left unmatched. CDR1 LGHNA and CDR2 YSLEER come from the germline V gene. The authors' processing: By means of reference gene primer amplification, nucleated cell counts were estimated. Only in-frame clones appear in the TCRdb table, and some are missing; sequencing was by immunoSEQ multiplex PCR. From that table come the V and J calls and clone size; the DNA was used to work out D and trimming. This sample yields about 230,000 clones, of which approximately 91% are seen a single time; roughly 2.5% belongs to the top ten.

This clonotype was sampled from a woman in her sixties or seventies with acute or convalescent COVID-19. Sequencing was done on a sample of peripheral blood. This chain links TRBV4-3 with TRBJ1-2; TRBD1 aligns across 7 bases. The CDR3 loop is CASSRAQITGTAKYGYTF. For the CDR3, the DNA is TGCGCCAGCAGCCGCGCTCAAATCACCGGGACAGCGAAGTATGGCTACACCTTC.